Listed below are T cell receptor beta chains from one sample, sequenced in a study of OX40 agonist ivuxolimab in advanced cancers. Profiling relied on immunoSEQ multiplex PCR, and the TCRdb table lists in-frame clones only, not all of them. The sample has over 70,000 clones; 80% to 90% are singletons. The source material was CD4+ or CD8+ T cells sorted from blood, sampled in a trial of the OX40 agonist ivuxolimab. These receptors originate from an adult with an advanced solid tumor such as melanoma, head and neck, liver or kidney cancer. Both conserved end residues are trimmed from each CDR3. Clone size, where shown, is once, few, many, or a class for clones that have expanded.

size | J | V | length | CDR3
- | TRBJ2-5 | TRBV7-9 | 11 | ASSLSAQETQY
- | TRBJ1-2 | TRBV30 | 10 | AWRLTDSGYT
- | TRBJ2-1 | TRBV7-2 | 16 | ASSSPRLAGGTYNEQF
- | TRBJ1-6 | TRBV9 | 12 | ASSVEAGNSPLH
once | TRBJ1-1 | TRBV7-9 | 11 | ASSLVGKTEAF
- | TRBJ2-7 | TRBV7-9 | 11 | ASSIQGRGEQY
- | TRBJ2-1 | TRBV2 | 11 | ASNRGGGNEQF
- | TRBJ2-5 | TRBV7-7 | 12 | ASSFNRDQETQY
- | TRBJ1-3 | TRBV28 | 12 | ASEFGTGSNTIY
few | TRBJ1-5 | TRBV2 | 12 | ASSDYGDRWAQH
- | TRBJ2-1 | TRBV27 | 13 | ASSREGTAYNEQF
- | TRBJ2-7 | TRBV27 | 14 | ASSLGGGQGLYEQY
- | TRBJ2-2 | TRBV7-9 | 16 | ASSLGSGSGSHTGELF
few | TRBJ1-4 | TRBV5-1 | 11 | ASRPGPREKLF
few | TRBJ2-1 | TRBV7-2 | 13 | ASSPDRGYNNEQF
- | TRBJ1-2 | TRBV7-9 | 11 | ASSLGGTAGYT
- | TRBJ2-3 | TRBV6-1 | 12 | ASSEVTLTDTQY
- | TRBJ2-3 | TRBV5-4 | 14 | ASSLGGASGRDTQY
- | TRBJ1-6 | TRBV5-6 | 14 | ASSLAGTGYNSPLH
- | TRBJ1-5 | TRBV7-9 | 10 | ASSRGDQPQH
- | TRBJ1-2 | TRBV19 | 10 | ASSDRVGGYT
- | TRBJ1-1 | TRBV20-1 | 9 | SGYEGTEAF
once | TRBJ1-2 | TRBV5-4 | 12 | ASSLDGVGYGYT
- | TRBJ2-2 | TRBV11-2 | 14 | ASSSTSGGATGELF
few | TRBJ2-2 | TRBV5-5 | 14 | ASSSDGTGGTGELF
- | TRBJ2-3 | TRBV10-1 | 14 | ASSGWTSGSTDTQY
- | TRBJ2-5 | TRBV19 | 10 | ASSTREETQY
- | TRBJ2-7 | TRBV7-9 | 11 | ASSLQGLYEQY
- | TRBJ2-7 | TRBV27 | 13 | ASKNGQGGSYEQY
- | TRBJ2-3 | TRBV7-6 | 11 | ASSLASTDTQY
- | TRBJ1-4 | TRBV11-2 | 14 | ASSPLGPATNEKLF
- | TRBJ1-5 | TRBV19 | 13 | ASSPTGQENQPQH
- | TRBJ2-1 | TRBV5-4 | 14 | ASSSPTSGGYNEQF
- | TRBJ2-2 | TRBV18 | 14 | ASSQASGRVAGELF
- | TRBJ2-1 | TRBV7-9 | 15 | ASSLWLGQAAYNEQF
few | TRBJ2-3 | TRBV11-3 | 12 | ASSLAGQADTQY
- | TRBJ2-6 | TRBV2 | 13 | ASSPHGSGANVLT
few | TRBJ2-6 | TRBV7-8 | 16 | ASNSRAYSSGGANVLT
- | TRBJ2-1 | TRBV7-2 | 14 | ASRLAGGYANNEQF
- | TRBJ1-2 | TRBV6-6 | 11 | AFGQGANYGYT
- | TRBJ2-5 | TRBV25-1 | 12 | ASSAWDSQETQY
- | TRBJ1-4 | TRBV6-6 | 10 | ASNRENEKLF
- | TRBJ1-6 | TRBV7-9 | 13 | ASSPRNLPGSPLH
- | TRBJ2-7 | TRBV6-5 | 10 | ASSYLGGEQY
- | TRBJ1-4 | TRBV7-9 | 13 | ASSQQGYSNEKLF